This record looks at one T cell receptor beta chain sequence and its context. This sample was taken from a study of technical replicates of blood from a handful of donors. CDR1 and CDR2 from the germline V gene are SGDLS and YYNGEE. Trimming took off 0 bases at V and 0 bases at J, with 13 bases between the two ends. The CDR3 has 16 amino acids. Here immunoSEQ multiplex PCR was the method, and the copy in TCRdb shows in-frame clones only, minus some. The sample includes roughly 100,000 clones, almost 97% of them seen just once. The sequencing sample was made of T cells isolated from PBMCs. The chain carries TRBV9 and TRBJ2-7; D gene unclear. The sequence came from a human donor in good health. In DNA form, the CDR3 reads TGTGCCAGCAGCGTAGGATTAGACTCCTCCTCCTACGAGCAGTACTTC. Its translation: CASSVGLDSSSYEQYF.